This TCR beta chain emerged from a study of control samples from healthy donors and cancer patients. V gave up 0 bases and J gave up 0 bases, with 9 bases separating them. This CDR3 is 16 amino acids long. Germline V gene sequence: CDR1 MGHRA, CDR2 YSYEKL. Produced via immunoSEQ multiplex PCR; TCRdb's table is partial and in-frame only. The data show around 50,000 clones, approximately 96% seen once. This rearrangement joins TRBV4-1 to TRBJ1-3; D not resolved. Sequencing was carried out using blood. This TCR was sampled from a woman in her 30s in good health. This CDR3 is CASSQDVGISGNTIYF. The CDR3 nucleotides read TGCGCCAGCAGCCAAGACGTGGGAATCTCTGGAAACACCATATATTTT.